This T cell receptor (beta chain) was found in a study of Graves' ophthalmopathy and Graves' hyperthyroidism. Findings and limits, study-wide: Progression of ophthalmopathy was predicted by the model with about 68% sensitivity and around 77% specificity.

The sequenced template was RNA, covering the TCR beta CDR3 region. Second-round multiplex PCR came after a first-round RT-PCR that employed HTBI primers. TCRdb re-called the multiplex PCR reads with MiXCR, one entry per CDR3 protein. The sample contains under 350,000 distinct CDR3 sequences, 15% to 20% of which appear only once. For this clonotype: What it binds is unknown.

The PBMCs were taken from about 9.7 ml of fresh peripheral blood. The TCR comes from an adult man with Graves' ophthalmopathy. The sequenced sample was peripheral blood.

The CDR3 nucleotides are TGTGCCAGCAGCGCCGGGACTACAAGGTACTTC. This translates into CASSAGTTRYF. The V gene is TRBV9, the J gene TRBJ2-5; 7 bases are a match to TRBD2. The germline V gene has CDR1 SGDLS and CDR2 YYNGEE. After removal of 3 bases from V and 13 bases from J, the junction contained 6 bases not matched to a gene. The CDR3 consists of 11 residues.